The present TCR beta chain was sequenced within a study of T cell changes during pregnancy in multiple sclerosis. Using immunoSEQ multiplex PCR, the repertoire was profiled, and TCRdb retains in-frame clones only, with some absent. The table lists fewer than 65,000 clones, roughly 95% of them singletons. CDR3 length equals 15 residues. Trimming stripped 2 bases from V and 1 base from J, with 9 bases between. Germline V gene sequence: CDR1 SEHNR, CDR2 FQNEAQ (reference sequence). This TCR was sampled from a female donor with multiple sclerosis, enrolled in a pregnancy study. J is TRBJ2-1 and V is TRBV7-9; maybe TRBD1 (5 bases). This material consisted of CD4+ T cells from peripheral blood mononuclear cells, taken in the third trimester of pregnancy. Here the CDR3 reads CASSLKGVSYNEQFF. The DNA for the CDR3 is TGTGCCAGCAGCTTAAAAGGGGTTTCCTACAATGAGCAGTTCTTC. Full variable domain (rest looked up from reference TRBV7-9 and TRBJ2-1): DTGVSQNPRHKITKRGQNVTFRCDPISEHNRLYWYRQTLGQGPEFLTYFQNEAQLEKSRLLSDRFSAERPKGSFSTLEIQRTEQGDSAMYLCASSLKGVSYNEQFFGPGTRLTVL.